What follows describes a single TCR beta chain. Its antigen is as yet unknown. Germline loops: CDR1 SGHVS, CDR2 FNYEAQ. CDR3 length: 13 amino acids. The V gene lost 5 bases and the J gene lost 8 bases, with 13 bases spanning the gap. The data stem from a study of blood T cells in healthy people across ages. PCR was performed a second time for roughly 7 to 12 cycles using a sample-barcoded 5' primer and a J-beta primer mix. Each cDNA molecule, via a template-switch adaptor with 12 random nucleotides, was tagged. TCRdb recomputed calls from the 5' RACE reads with MiXCR, one row per CDR3 protein. In the table there are fewer than 2,000,000 distinct CDR3 sequences, roughly two fifths of which are singletons. Study-wide points: Roughly linear age-related decline in beta diversity appeared, significant by age about 40. Diversity figures derived from one million T cells were judged to underestimate the true value.

Every donor contributed about 10 milliliters of peripheral blood by blood draw. The sequence was obtained from a human donor in good health. This chain uses TRBV7-6 with TRBJ2-1; D is undetermined. Specimen: blood. DNA of the CDR3: TGTGCCAGCAGCCCCCGGTCTAACTATGAGCAGTTCTTC. Its translation is CASSPRSNYEQFF.